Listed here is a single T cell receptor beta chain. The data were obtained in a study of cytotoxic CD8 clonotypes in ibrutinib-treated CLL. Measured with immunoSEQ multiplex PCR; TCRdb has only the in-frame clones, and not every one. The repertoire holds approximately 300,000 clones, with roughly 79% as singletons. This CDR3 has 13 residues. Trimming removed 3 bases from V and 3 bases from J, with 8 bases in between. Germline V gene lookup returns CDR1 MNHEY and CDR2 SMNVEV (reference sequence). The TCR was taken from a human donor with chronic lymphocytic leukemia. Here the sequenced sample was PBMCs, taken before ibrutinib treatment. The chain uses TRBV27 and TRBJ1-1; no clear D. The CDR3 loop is CASSLSTDTEAFF. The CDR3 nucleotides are TGTGCCAGCAGTTTGTCGACCGACACTGAAGCTTTCTTT.